This T cell receptor beta chain originates from a study of T cells in Graves' hyperthyroidism and ophthalmopathy. Study results and caveats: The blood repertoire included most of the expanded thyroid clonotypes above 0.001. The model foresaw ophthalmopathy a median approximately 6.3 months prior to onset.

V trimming: 3 bases; J trimming: 7 bases; junction bases outside the gene matches: 10. This CDR3 is 16 amino acids long. The germline CDR1 and CDR2 sequences are KGHDR and SFDVKD. Template material for amplifying TCR beta CDR3 regions consisted of RNA transcripts. The primer set for the first-round RT-PCR of the TCR CDR3 was HTBI. Each CDR3 protein is one row after TCRdb ran MiXCR on the multiplex PCR reads. The sample contains approximately 590,000 distinct CDR3 sequences, more than 15% of which appear only once. Diagnosing involved the use of clinical symptoms, serum thyroxine and TRAb, thyroid ultrasound and orbital computed tomography. This clonotype has a count of ten or more. Its antigen is currently unknown.

This TCR was sampled from a woman aged 25 to 45 with Graves' hyperthyroidism. Material for sequencing was blood. V is TRBV24-1 and J is TRBJ2-1; 8 nucleotides align to TRBD2. The chain's CDR3 is CATSDPSGTRGNEQFF. The CDR3 DNA reads as TGTGCCACCAGTGATCCCTCCGGGACTAGAGGGAATGAGCAGTTCTTC.